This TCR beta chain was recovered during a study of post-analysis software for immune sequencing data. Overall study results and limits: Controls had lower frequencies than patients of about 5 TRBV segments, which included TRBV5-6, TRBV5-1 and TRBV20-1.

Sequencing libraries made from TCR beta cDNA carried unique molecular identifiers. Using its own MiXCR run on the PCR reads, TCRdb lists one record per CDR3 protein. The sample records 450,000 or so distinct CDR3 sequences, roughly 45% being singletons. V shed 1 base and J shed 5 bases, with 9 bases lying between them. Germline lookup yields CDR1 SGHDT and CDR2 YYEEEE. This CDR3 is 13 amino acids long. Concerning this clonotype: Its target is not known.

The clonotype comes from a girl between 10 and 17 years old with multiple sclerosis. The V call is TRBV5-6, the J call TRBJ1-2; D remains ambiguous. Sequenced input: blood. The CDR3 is CASSLTASYGYTF. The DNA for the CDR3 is TGTGCCAGCAGCTTGACGGCATCATATGGCTACACCTTC.